This T cell receptor (beta chain) appears in the sequencing data of a study of blood T cell repertoires in COVID-19. Study background: Samples representing acute and convalescent COVID-19 were sourced from the United States, Italy and Spain. PBMCs, B-cell-depleted T cells, or T cells provided the cDNA or gDNA that made up the material.

In the original processing: Reference gene primers were amplified, and this amplification served to estimate nucleated cell counts. Method: immunoSEQ multiplex PCR; TCRdb's copy keeps in-frame clones and lacks some. The DNA gave D and trimming, while V, J and clone size come from that table. The sample has 650,000 to 800,000 clones; approximately 90% are singletons. Sequences were obtained from peripheral blood. This TCR derives from a woman in her late teens or twenties with acute or convalescent COVID-19.

For the CDR3, the DNA is TGTGCCAGCAGTTACCGGTCGGGCTATGGCTACACCTTC. Its protein product is CASSYRSGYGYTF. This chain links TRBV6-5 with TRBJ1-2, with D hard to call. In germline, CDR1 is MNHEY, CDR2 SVGAGI. The CDR3 has 13 amino acids. Trimming stripped 2 bases from V and 4 bases from J, with 8 bases between.